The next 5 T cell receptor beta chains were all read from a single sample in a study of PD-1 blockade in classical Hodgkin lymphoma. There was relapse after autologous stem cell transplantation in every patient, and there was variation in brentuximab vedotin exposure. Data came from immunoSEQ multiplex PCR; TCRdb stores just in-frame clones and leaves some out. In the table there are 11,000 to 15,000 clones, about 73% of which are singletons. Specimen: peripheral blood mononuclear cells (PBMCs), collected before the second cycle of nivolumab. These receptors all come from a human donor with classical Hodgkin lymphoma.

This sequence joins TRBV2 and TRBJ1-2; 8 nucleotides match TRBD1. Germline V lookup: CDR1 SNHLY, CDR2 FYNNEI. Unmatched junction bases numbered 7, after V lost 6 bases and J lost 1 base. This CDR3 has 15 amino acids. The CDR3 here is CASSSRGRDNYGYTF. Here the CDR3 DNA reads TGTGCCAGCAGCTCCAGGGGGCGAGATAACTATGGCTACACCTTC.

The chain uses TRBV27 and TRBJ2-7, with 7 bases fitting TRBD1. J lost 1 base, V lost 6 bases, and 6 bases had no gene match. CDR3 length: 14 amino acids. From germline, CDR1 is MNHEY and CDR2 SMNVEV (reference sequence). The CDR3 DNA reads TGTGCCAGCAGACGATCGACAGGGTCCTACGAGCAGTACTTC. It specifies CASRRSTGSYEQYF.

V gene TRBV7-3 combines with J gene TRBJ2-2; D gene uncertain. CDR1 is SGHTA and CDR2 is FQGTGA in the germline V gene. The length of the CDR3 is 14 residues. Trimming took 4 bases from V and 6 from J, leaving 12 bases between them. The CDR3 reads CASSSPPRAGELFF. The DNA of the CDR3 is TGTGCCAGCAGCTCCCCCCCTCGGGCCGGGGAGCTGTTTTTT.

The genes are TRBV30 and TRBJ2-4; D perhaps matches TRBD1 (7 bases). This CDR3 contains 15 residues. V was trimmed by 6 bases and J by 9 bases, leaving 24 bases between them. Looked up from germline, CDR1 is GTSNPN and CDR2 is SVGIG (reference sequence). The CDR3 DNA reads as TGTGCCTGCCAGGCACCCGACAGGGACTTAACCATTCAGTACTTC. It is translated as CACQAPDRDLTIQYF.

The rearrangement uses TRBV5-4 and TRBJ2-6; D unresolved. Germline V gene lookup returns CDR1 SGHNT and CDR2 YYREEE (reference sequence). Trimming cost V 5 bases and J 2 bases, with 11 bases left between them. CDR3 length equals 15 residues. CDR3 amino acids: CASRRLTPGANVLTF. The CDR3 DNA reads TGTGCCAGCAGGAGGCTCACCCCTGGGGCCAACGTCCTGACTTTC.